These T cell receptor beta chains were read from a single sample in a study of Ad26.COV2.S vaccination and SARS-CoV-2 variants. Using immunoSEQ multiplex PCR, the repertoire was profiled, and TCRdb retains in-frame clones only, with some absent. The sample has 180,000 or so clones, around 88% seen once; the top ten hold about 5.9%. The sample was peripheral blood, taken after recovery from COVID-19. Receptors originate from a human donor who had recovered from COVID-19. Each CDR3 is given with its conserved first and last residue. The D gene is left open where the match is weak. Clone size is given for some rows only: seen once, a few or many times, or a class if the clone is expanded.

j_gene	len	v_gene	d_gene	abundance	CDR3nt	CDR3aa
TRBJ2-7	13	TRBV6-5	TRBD1	NA	TGTGCCAGCAGTTGGGACAGGGGTTACGAGCAGTACTTC	CASSWDRGYEQYF
TRBJ1-6	18	TRBV6-1	NA	NA	TGTGCCAGCAGTGAAAGAACGAATCACCGGACGGGGAATTCACCCCTCCACTTT	CASSERTNHRTGNSPLHF
TRBJ2-1	15	TRBV6-5	NA	few	TGTGCCAGCAGGGCCTTGTCAAGGAGCTACAATGAGCAGTTCTTC	CASRALSRSYNEQFF
TRBJ2-4	16	TRBV3-1/TRBV3-2	TRBD2	NA	TGTGCCAGCAGCCCCCGGACTAGCGGGGCCAAAAACATTCAGTACTTC	CASSPRTSGAKNIQYF
TRBJ2-7	15	TRBV15	NA	NA	TGTGCCACCAGCTCAGGGATCGGGGCCTCCTACGAGCAGTACTTC	CATSSGIGASYEQYF
TRBJ2-1	15	TRBV7-9	NA	NA	TGTGCCAGCAGCCCTCGGGGGTCCGCCTTGAATGAGCAGTTCTTC	CASSPRGSALNEQFF
TRBJ1-2	13	TRBV11-2	NA	NA	TGTGCCAGCAGCTTATACTCTAACTATGGCTACACCTTC	CASSLYSNYGYTF
TRBJ2-1	14	TRBV7-3	NA	NA	TGTGCCAGCAGCTCCGGGACTTATGGAAATGAGCAGTTCTTC	CASSSGTYGNEQFF
TRBJ1-4	16	TRBV15	NA	NA	TGTGCCACCAGCAGAGATCAGCAGGGTAGTAATGAAAAACTGTTTTTT	CATSRDQQGSNEKLFF
TRBJ2-7	16	TRBV18	TRBD1	NA	TGTGCCAGCTCACCCCCTGACAGGGGGCCCTCCTACGAGCAGTACTTC	CASSPPDRGPSYEQYF
TRBJ1-1	15	TRBV6-1	TRBD1	few	TGTGCCAGCAGTGAAGAGCTCTCAGGGGGGACTGAAGCTTTCTTT	CASSEELSGGTEAFF
TRBJ2-3	16	TRBV15	TRBD2	few	TGTGCCACCAGCGCCCGACTAGCGGGGACCATTCGTACGCAGTATTTT	CATSARLAGTIRTQYF
TRBJ1-1	18	TRBV7-9	NA	NA	TGTGCCAGCAGCTTAAGTTACAGGGCTGGGGAACGGAACACTGAAGCTTTCTTT	CASSLSYRAGERNTEAFF
TRBJ2-7	15	TRBV7-6	NA	NA	TGTGCCAGCAGCTTAGCGGGGGACCCCCTCTACGAGCAGTACTTC	CASSLAGDPLYEQYF
TRBJ1-1	14	TRBV3-1/TRBV3-2	NA	NA	TGTGCCAGCAGCCAATTGGGGGGAGCGGCTGAAGCTTTCTTT	CASSQLGGAAEAFF
TRBJ1-4	15	TRBV19	NA	NA	TGTGCCAGTAGTATAGAAACAGGCTATAATGAAAAACTGTTTTTT	CASSIETGYNEKLFF